This T cell receptor (beta chain) stems from a study of technical replicates of blood from several donors. Assay: immunoSEQ multiplex PCR; the TCRdb copy retains only in-frame clones and omits some. Here the sample spans about 70,000 clones, approximately 97% being singletons. The CDR3 has 14 residues. Losses at the gene ends were 1 base for V and 4 bases for J; bases not matched to a gene: 2. Per the germline V gene, CDR1 is SGHRS and CDR2 is YFSETQ. This chain connects TRBV5-1 to TRBJ1-3; 7 bases map to TRBD1. Sequencing was carried out using T cells isolated from PBMCs. This receptor was identified in a human donor in good health. The CDR3 DNA reads TGCGCCAGCAGCTTGCGGACAGGAGGAAACACCATATATTTT. Amino acids: CASSLRTGGNTIYF. Complete variable domain (other parts from reference TRBV5-1 and TRBJ1-3): KAGVTQTPRYLIKTRGQQVTLSCSPISGHRSVSWYQQTPGQGLQFLFEYFSETQRNKGNFPGRFSGRQFSNSRSEMNVSTLELGDSALYLCASSLRTGGNTIYFGEGSWLTVV.